This T cell receptor (beta chain) was identified during a study of Graves' ophthalmopathy and Graves' hyperthyroidism. This clonotype has ten or more counts. V shed 6 bases, J shed 7 bases, and the junction held 14 bases outside the gene matches. CDR1 is MNHEY and CDR2 is SMNVEV in the germline V gene (reference sequence). This CDR3 has 16 residues. Amplifying from RNA transcripts, the study obtained TCR beta CDR3 regions. RT-PCR with HTBI primers came first, then second-round multiplex PCR. From the multiplex PCR reads, TCRdb called clonotypes with MiXCR, one entry per CDR3 protein. Of over a million distinct CDR3 sequences in the sample, about two fifths were seen once.

This clonotype was sampled from an adult man with Graves' hyperthyroidism. The V and J genes are TRBV27 and TRBJ2-5, with TRBD1 matching 10 bases. Material: peripheral blood or thyroid tissue (not recorded which). This CDR3 is CASSTTGTGAIGTQYF. In DNA, the CDR3 is TGTGCCAGCAGCACGACCGGGACAGGGGCCATCGGGACCCAGTACTTC.